This record looks at one T cell receptor (beta chain) sequence and its context. Its antigen remains unknown. Clones were read by immunoSEQ multiplex PCR, and TCRdb kept only the in-frame ones, dropping some. The sample consists of some 350,000 clones, 92% of them appearing once. CDR3 length: 14 residues. CDR1 is KGHSH and CDR2 is LQKENI in the germline V gene. With 2 bases removed from V and 4 bases from J, the gap between germline ends came to 9 bases. This sample was included in a study of Ad26.COV2.S vaccination and SARS-CoV-2 variants. Study-wide results and caveats: Substantial breadth was reported for post-vaccination spike-specific CD8+ and CD4+ T cells. Measures of TCR breadth and depth may have fallen short of total T cell responses.

This chain links TRBV18 with TRBJ1-5; D might be TRBD1 (5 bases). Specimen: peripheral blood, collected after recovery from COVID-19. This receptor was taken from a human donor who had recovered from COVID-19. The CDR3 DNA reads as TGTGCCAGCTCACCATCCAGGGAAAATCAGCCCCAGCATTTT. Translating it yields CASSPSRENQPQHF.